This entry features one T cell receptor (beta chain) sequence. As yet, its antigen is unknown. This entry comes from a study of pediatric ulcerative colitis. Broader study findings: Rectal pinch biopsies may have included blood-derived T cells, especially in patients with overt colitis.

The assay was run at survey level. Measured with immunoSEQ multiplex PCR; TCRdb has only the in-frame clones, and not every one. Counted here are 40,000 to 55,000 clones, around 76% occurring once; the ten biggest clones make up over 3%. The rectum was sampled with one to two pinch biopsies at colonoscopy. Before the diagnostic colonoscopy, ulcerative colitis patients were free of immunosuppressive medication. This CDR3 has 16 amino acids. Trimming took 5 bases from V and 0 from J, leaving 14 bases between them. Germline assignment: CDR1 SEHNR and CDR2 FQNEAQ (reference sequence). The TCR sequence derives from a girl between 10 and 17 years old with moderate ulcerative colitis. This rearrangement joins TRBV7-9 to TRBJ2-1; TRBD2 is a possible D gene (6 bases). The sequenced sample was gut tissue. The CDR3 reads CASSLLGTGSYNEQFF. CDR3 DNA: TGTGCCAGCAGCCTCCTTGGGACTGGCTCCTACAATGAGCAGTTCTTC.